These 18 T cell receptor beta chains were all obtained from the same sample, sequenced in a study of human T cells and chemical hapten exposure (TCRdb year 2021). Receptor amplification or capture employed RACE. The sequencer listed for this sample is NextSeq 500. In TCRdb, the public reads were trimmed at Q25 with fastp and aligned with MiXCR, with productive beta chains retained. CDR3 protein duplicates are merged, each entry listing the most common genes and DNA. A total of some 200,000 distinct CDR3 sequences appear in this sample, just under 30% of them only once. Of the sample, 2.9% is held by the ten largest clones. The time point label, read with the paper, signifies: pre-sensitization, week 0. This specimen's treatment or condition label, per the study, means: therapeutic diphenylcyclopropenone sensitization with weekly scalp DPC. The starting material was whole blood, obtained in connection with sensitization to the hapten diphenylcyclopropenone (DPC). Every receptor here comes from a woman in her twenties or thirties with alopecia areata. Some clones in this sample may be carry-over from other donors' samples.

The rearrangement uses TRBV3-1 and TRBJ1-1, with 9 bases fitting TRBD1. Germline lookup yields CDR1 LGHDT and CDR2 YNNKEL (reference sequence). Losses at the gene ends were 2 bases for V and 3 bases for J; bases not matched to a gene: 7. The CDR3 totals 16 residues. Here the CDR3 reads CASSQNRGLFYTEAFF. The DNA of the CDR3 is TGTGCCAGCAGCCAAAACAGGGGGCTATTCTACACTGAAGCTTTCTTT.

This chain joins TRBV7-2 and TRBJ2-2, with 9 bases identical to TRBD1. CDR3 length equals 17 residues. CDR1 and CDR2 from the germline V gene are SGHTA and FQGNSA. V lost 5 bases and J lost 4; bases outside the gene matches: 11. CDR3 loop: CASSLRFGQGSTGELFF. The DNA of the CDR3 is TGTGCCAGCAGCCTTAGGTTTGGACAGGGGAGCACCGGGGAGCTGTTTTTT.

This chain links TRBV6-5 with TRBJ1-2; D is unresolved. The germline V gene has CDR1 MNHEY and CDR2 SVGAGI. The germline V and J ends were trimmed by 7 bases and 8 bases, with 23 bases remaining between them. The CDR3 extends over 15 amino acids. In DNA, the CDR3 is TGTGCCAGCAACAGTTTCTCGAGTCCTCCGGAGGGCTACACCTTC. Its translation is CASNSFSSPPEGYTF.

Remarks on this clonotype: The limits of the CDR3 on the DNA are not certain, so only TCRdb's listed CDR3 is given. This chain links TRBV6-2 or TRBV6-3 with TRBJ2-1; no check of the table's D call, TRBD2, against the DNA was made. Germline assignment: CDR1 MNHEY and CDR2 SVGEGT. The CDR3 has 16 amino acids, counting both end residues. CDR3: CASSSSGLAGDREQFF.

The chain employs TRBV28 and TRBJ2-1; 12 nucleotides align to TRBD2. The CDR3 loop spans 10 amino acids. Germline V gene lookup returns CDR1 MDHEN and CDR2 SYDVKM. With V trimmed by 9 bases and J by 14 bases, 2 bases remained unmatched. The CDR3 DNA reads as TGTGCCAGTGGACTAGCGGGAAAGTTCTTC. Protein product: CASGLAGKFF.

This clonotype turned up a few times. J is TRBJ1-4 and V is TRBV25-1; D gene ambiguous. V was clipped by 4 bases and J by 7 bases, with 16 bases between them. The germline V gene encodes CDR1 MGHDK and CDR2 SYGVNS. The CDR3 contains 15 residues. DNA for the CDR3: TGTGCCAGCAGTGGCCGGGCCCCAGCCAGTGAAAAACTGTTTTTT. Its protein product is CASSGRAPASEKLFF.

This clonotype has only a few counts. The chain has TRBV7-2 and TRBJ2-7; D remains ambiguous. Germline V lookup: CDR1 SGHTA, CDR2 FQGNSA. The V and J ends lost 3 bases and 5 bases respectively, with 17 bases between them. The CDR3 loop spans 15 amino acids. CDR3 nucleotides: TGTGCCAGCAGCTTCGTAACAGACCCTAGACACGAGCAGTACTTC. It encodes CASSFVTDPRHEQYF.

This clonotype has a single count. The chain employs TRBV28 and TRBJ1-2; perhaps TRBD1 as D (6 bases). The CDR3 totals 14 residues. The V and J ends lost 7 bases and 6 bases respectively, with 18 bases between them. Germline CDR1 MDHEN, CDR2 SYDVKM. CDR3 DNA sequence: TGTGCCAGCACCGGGGGGGCTCAAGTAGATGGCTACACCTTC. Translating it yields CASTGGAQVDGYTF.

V is TRBV5-5 and J is TRBJ2-1; TRBD1 is a possible D gene (6 bases). Trimming removed 4 bases from V and 6 bases from J, with 17 bases in between. The CDR3 sequence is 15 residues long. From germline, CDR1 is SGHKS and CDR2 YYEKEE (reference sequence). CDR3 sequence reads: CASSTAGDVINEQFF. CDR3 coding DNA: TGTGCCAGCAGCACGGCAGGGGACGTGATCAATGAGCAGTTCTTC. The entire variable domain, with the rest obtained from reference TRBV5-5 and TRBJ2-1, is as follows: DAGVTQSPTHLIKTRGQQVTLRCSPISGHKSVSWYQQVLGQGPQFIFQYYEKEERGRGNFPDRFSARQFPNYSSELNVNALLLGDSALYLCASSTAGDVINEQFFGPGTRLTVL.

The rearrangement uses TRBV28 and TRBJ2-2, with 7 bases identical to TRBD2. Losses at the gene ends were 10 bases for V and 7 bases for J; bases not matched to a gene: 6. Germline CDR1 reads MDHEN; CDR2 reads SYDVKM. This CDR3 contains 12 residues. In DNA form, the CDR3 reads TGTGCCATTTGGCGGGAGCTCGGGGAGCTGTTTTTT. This codes for CAIWRELGELFF.

This clonotype has a handful of counts. This sequence joins TRBV7-2 and TRBJ2-1; TRBD2 aligns across 9 bases. Trimming took 1 base from V and 4 from J; bases not matched to a gene: 5. The CDR3 consists of 16 residues. CDR1 is SGHTA, CDR2 FQGNSA, per germline. CDR3 loop: CASSLGLAGTYNEQFF. The CDR3 bases are TGTGCCAGCAGCTTAGGTCTAGCGGGAACTTACAATGAGCAGTTCTTC. Combining the CDR3 with reference TRBV7-2 and TRBJ2-1 gives the whole variable domain GAGVSQSPSNKVTEKGKDVELRCDPISGHTALYWYRQSLGQGLEFLIYFQGNSAPDKSGLPSDRFSAERTGGSVSTLTIQRTQQEDSAVYLCASSLGLAGTYNEQFFGPGTRLTVL.

This chain connects TRBV6-5 to TRBJ1-6; D unclear. CDR1 and CDR2 from the germline V gene are MNHEY and SVGAGI. The CDR3 is 14 amino acids. V was pared by 8 bases and J by 0 bases, with 8 bases between. CDR3 sequence (DNA): TGTGCCAGCCGGTGGGCCTCCTATAATTCACCCCTCCACTTT. Translation: CASRWASYNSPLHF.

In this sample, this clonotype turned up a few times. J is TRBJ2-1 and V is TRBV6-5; perhaps TRBD1 as D (5 bases). The CDR3 is 11 amino acids. CDR1 is MNHEY, CDR2 SVGAGI, per germline. Trimming left V 6 bases short and J 10 bases short, with 10 bases between. The CDR3 region has the DNA TGTGCCAGCAGACAGGCCCTGGAGCAGTTCTTC. It is translated as CASRQALEQFF.

The chain carries TRBV24-1 and TRBJ1-5; 7 positions agree with TRBD1. CDR1 and CDR2 from the germline V gene are KGHDR and SFDVKD. V trimming: 3 bases; J trimming: 2 bases; junction bases outside the gene matches: 6. The CDR3 sequence is 16 residues long. The CDR3 nucleotides are TGTGCCACCAGTGATACCCGACAGGGAGGCAATCAGCCCCAGCATTTT. Its translation is CATSDTRQGGNQPQHF.

This clonotype was seen only a few times. The chain is built from TRBV7-2 and TRBJ1-1; no clear D gene. The CDR3 spans 14 residues. Germline V gene lookup returns CDR1 SGHTA and CDR2 FQGNSA. V was clipped by 0 bases and J by 4 bases, with 9 bases between them. CDR3 coding DNA: TGTGCCAGCAGCTTAGCCTGGCGTGGCACTGAAGCTTTCTTT. Translated, it gives CASSLAWRGTEAFF.

This clonotype was observed a handful of times. The rearrangement links TRBV28 to TRBJ1-6; 8 bases line up with TRBD1. CDR3 length: 15 amino acids. After removal of 2 bases from V and 7 bases from J, the junction contained 4 bases not matched to a gene. Germline CDR1 reads MDHEN; CDR2 reads SYDVKM. CDR3 sequence (DNA): TGTGCCAGCAGTTTAGATCCAGGGGGCAATTCACCCCTCCACTTT. Translating gives CASSLDPGGNSPLHF.

This clonotype showed up just once. The V gene is TRBV29-1, the J gene TRBJ1-2, with unresolved D. CDR1 and CDR2 from the germline V gene are SQVTM and ANQGSEA. This CDR3 is 12 amino acids long. Trimming took off 4 bases at V and 4 bases at J, with 10 bases between the two ends. CDR3 in DNA: TGCAGCGTTGTGGGCAGCCTCTATGGCTACACCTTC. Its protein product is CSVVGSLYGYTF.

The genes are TRBV29-1 and TRBJ2-5, with D maybe TRBD1 (6 bases). The germline gives CDR1 SQVTM, CDR2 ANQGSEA. Trimming shortened V by 6 bases and J by 1 base, and 15 bases separated the two germline ends. The CDR3 totals 14 residues. The CDR3 loop is CSVQLRGIQETQYF. The CDR3, as DNA: TGCAGCGTCCAATTAAGGGGGATCCAAGAGACCCAGTACTTC.